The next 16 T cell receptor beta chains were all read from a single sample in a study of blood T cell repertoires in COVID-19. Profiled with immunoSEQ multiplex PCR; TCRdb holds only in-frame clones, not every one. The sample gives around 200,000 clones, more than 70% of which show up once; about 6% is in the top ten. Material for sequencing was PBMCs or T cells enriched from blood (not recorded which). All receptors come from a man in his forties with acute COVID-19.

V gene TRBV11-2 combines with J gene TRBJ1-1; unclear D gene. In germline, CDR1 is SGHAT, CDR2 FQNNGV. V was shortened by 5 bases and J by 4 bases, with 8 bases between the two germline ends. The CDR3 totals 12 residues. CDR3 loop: CASSQGGTEAFF. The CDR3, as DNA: TGTGCCAGCAGCCAAGGAGGCACTGAAGCTTTCTTT. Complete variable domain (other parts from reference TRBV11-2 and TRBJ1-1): EAGVAQSPRYKIIEKRQSVAFWCNPISGHATLYWYQQILGQGPKLLIQFQNNGVVDDSQLPKDRFSAERLKGVDSTLKIQPAKLEDSAVYLCASSQGGTEAFFGQGTRLTVV.

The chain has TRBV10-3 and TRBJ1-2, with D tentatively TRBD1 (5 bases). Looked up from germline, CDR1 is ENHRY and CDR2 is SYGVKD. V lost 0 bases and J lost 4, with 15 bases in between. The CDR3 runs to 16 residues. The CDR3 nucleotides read TGTGCCATCAGTGAGTCGATGGGGCCAAAGGGCTATGGCTACACCTTC. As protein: CAISESMGPKGYGYTF.

CDR3 bases: TGTGCCAGCAGTCCGGGGTCCACCGGAACTAATGAAAAACTGTTTTTT. Amino acid sequence: CASSPGSTGTNEKLFF. The rearrangement uses TRBV28 and TRBJ1-4; unclear D gene. Between the trimmed V and J ends, which lost 5 bases and 1 base, there was a span of 14 bases. The CDR3 runs to 16 residues. Germline CDR1 MDHEN, CDR2 SYDVKM.

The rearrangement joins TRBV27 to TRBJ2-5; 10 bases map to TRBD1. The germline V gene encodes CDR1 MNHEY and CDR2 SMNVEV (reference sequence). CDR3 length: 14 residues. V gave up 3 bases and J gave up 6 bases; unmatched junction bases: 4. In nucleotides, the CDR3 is TGTGCCAGCAGTTTCGGGACAGGGGTACAGACCCAGTACTTC. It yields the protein CASSFGTGVQTQYF.

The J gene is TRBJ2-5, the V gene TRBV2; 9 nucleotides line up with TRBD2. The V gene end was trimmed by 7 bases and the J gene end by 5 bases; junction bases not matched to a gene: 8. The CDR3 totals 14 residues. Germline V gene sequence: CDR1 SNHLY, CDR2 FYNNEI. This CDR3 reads CASNIRLAEETQYF. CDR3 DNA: TGTGCCAGCAATATTAGACTAGCGGAGGAGACCCAGTACTTC.

This chain's CDR3 is CASSQTELYGYTF. CDR3 bases: TGTGCCAGCAGCCAGACAGAACTCTATGGCTACACCTTC. This sequence joins TRBV7-6 and TRBJ1-2; tentatively, D is TRBD1 (5 bases). The CDR3 has 13 residues. V was shortened by 5 bases and J by 4 bases, with 11 bases between the two germline ends. CDR1 SGHVS and CDR2 FNYEAQ come from the germline V gene.

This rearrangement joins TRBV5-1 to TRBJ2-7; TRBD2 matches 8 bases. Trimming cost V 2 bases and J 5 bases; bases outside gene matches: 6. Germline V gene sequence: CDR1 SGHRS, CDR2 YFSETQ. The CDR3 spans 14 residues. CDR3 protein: CASSFSGTGDEQYF. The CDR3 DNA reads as TGCGCCAGCAGCTTTAGCGGGACGGGGGACGAGCAGTACTTC.

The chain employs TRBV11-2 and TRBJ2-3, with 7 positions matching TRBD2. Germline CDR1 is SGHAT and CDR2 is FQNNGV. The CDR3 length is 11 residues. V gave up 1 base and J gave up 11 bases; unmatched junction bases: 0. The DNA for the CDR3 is TGTGCCAGCAGCTTAGGGGGGGGGCAGTATTTT. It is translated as CASSLGGGQYF. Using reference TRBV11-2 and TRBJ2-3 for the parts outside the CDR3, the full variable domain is EAGVAQSPRYKIIEKRQSVAFWCNPISGHATLYWYQQILGQGPKLLIQFQNNGVVDDSQLPKDRFSAERLKGVDSTLKIQPAKLEDSAVYLCASSLGGGQYFGPGTRLTVL.

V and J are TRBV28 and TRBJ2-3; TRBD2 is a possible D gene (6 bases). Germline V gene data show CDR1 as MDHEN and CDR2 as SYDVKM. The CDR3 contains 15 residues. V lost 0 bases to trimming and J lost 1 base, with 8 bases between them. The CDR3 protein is CASSLWDYGTDTQYF. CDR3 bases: TGTGCCAGCAGTTTATGGGACTACGGCACAGATACGCAGTATTTT. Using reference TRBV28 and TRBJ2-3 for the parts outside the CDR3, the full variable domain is DVKVTQSSRYLVKRTGEKVFLECVQDMDHENMFWYRQDPGLGLRLIYFSYDVKMKEKGDIPEGYSVSREKKERFSLILESASTNQTSMYLCASSLWDYGTDTQYFGPGTRLTVL.

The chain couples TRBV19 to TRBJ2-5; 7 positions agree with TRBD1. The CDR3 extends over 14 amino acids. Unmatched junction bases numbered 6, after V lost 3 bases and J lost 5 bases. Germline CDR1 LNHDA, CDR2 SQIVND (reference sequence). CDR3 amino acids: CASSIHRGRETQYF. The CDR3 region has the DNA TGTGCCAGTAGTATCCACAGGGGACGGGAGACCCAGTACTTC. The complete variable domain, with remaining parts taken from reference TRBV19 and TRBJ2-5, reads DGGITQSPKYLFRKEGQNVTLSCEQNLNHDAMYWYRQDPGQGLRLIYYSQIVNDFQKGDIAEGYSVSREKKESFPLTVTSAQKNPTAFYLCASSIHRGRETQYFGPGTRLLVL.

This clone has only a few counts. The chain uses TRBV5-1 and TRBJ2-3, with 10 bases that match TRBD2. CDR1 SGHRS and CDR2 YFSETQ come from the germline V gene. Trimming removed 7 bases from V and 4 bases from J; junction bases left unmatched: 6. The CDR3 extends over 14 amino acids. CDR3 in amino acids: CASGRTSGSDTQYF. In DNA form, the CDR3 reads TGCGCCAGCGGACGGACTAGCGGTTCAGATACGCAGTATTTT.

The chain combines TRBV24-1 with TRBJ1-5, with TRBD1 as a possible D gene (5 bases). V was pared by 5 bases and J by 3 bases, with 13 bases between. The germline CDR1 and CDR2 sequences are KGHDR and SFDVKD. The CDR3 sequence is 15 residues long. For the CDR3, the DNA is TGTGCCACCAGTGTTGCGGGACGGGACAATCAGCCCCAGCATTTT. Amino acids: CATSVAGRDNQPQHF.

In DNA, the CDR3 is TGTGCCAGCAGCACAACAGGGGGCAATGCTTTCTTT. This codes for CASSTTGGNAFF. The chain combines TRBV7-2 with TRBJ1-1, with TRBD1 matching over 9 bases. Per germline, CDR1 SGHTA and CDR2 FQGNSA. The junction had 6 bases not matched to a gene; V was cut back by 5 bases and J by 11 bases. This CDR3 contains 12 residues.

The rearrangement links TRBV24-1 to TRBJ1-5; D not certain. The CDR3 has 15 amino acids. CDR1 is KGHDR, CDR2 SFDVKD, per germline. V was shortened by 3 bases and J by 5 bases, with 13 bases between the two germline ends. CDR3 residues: CATSDNRGSDQPQHF. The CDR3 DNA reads TGTGCCACCAGTGATAACCGGGGAAGCGATCAGCCCCAGCATTTT.

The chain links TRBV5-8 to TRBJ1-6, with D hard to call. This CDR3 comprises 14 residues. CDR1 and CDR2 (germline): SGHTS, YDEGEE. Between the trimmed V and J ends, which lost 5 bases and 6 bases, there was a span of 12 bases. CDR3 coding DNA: TGTGCCAGCAGTCGGTCGCGGAGTAATTCACCCCTCCACTTT. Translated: CASSRSRSNSPLHF.

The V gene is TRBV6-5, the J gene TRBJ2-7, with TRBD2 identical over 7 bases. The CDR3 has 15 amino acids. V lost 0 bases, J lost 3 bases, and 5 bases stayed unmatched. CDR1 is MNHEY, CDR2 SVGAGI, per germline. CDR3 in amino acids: CASSYSPGGGYEQYF. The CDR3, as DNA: TGTGCCAGCAGTTACTCGCCTGGGGGGGGCTACGAGCAGTACTTC.